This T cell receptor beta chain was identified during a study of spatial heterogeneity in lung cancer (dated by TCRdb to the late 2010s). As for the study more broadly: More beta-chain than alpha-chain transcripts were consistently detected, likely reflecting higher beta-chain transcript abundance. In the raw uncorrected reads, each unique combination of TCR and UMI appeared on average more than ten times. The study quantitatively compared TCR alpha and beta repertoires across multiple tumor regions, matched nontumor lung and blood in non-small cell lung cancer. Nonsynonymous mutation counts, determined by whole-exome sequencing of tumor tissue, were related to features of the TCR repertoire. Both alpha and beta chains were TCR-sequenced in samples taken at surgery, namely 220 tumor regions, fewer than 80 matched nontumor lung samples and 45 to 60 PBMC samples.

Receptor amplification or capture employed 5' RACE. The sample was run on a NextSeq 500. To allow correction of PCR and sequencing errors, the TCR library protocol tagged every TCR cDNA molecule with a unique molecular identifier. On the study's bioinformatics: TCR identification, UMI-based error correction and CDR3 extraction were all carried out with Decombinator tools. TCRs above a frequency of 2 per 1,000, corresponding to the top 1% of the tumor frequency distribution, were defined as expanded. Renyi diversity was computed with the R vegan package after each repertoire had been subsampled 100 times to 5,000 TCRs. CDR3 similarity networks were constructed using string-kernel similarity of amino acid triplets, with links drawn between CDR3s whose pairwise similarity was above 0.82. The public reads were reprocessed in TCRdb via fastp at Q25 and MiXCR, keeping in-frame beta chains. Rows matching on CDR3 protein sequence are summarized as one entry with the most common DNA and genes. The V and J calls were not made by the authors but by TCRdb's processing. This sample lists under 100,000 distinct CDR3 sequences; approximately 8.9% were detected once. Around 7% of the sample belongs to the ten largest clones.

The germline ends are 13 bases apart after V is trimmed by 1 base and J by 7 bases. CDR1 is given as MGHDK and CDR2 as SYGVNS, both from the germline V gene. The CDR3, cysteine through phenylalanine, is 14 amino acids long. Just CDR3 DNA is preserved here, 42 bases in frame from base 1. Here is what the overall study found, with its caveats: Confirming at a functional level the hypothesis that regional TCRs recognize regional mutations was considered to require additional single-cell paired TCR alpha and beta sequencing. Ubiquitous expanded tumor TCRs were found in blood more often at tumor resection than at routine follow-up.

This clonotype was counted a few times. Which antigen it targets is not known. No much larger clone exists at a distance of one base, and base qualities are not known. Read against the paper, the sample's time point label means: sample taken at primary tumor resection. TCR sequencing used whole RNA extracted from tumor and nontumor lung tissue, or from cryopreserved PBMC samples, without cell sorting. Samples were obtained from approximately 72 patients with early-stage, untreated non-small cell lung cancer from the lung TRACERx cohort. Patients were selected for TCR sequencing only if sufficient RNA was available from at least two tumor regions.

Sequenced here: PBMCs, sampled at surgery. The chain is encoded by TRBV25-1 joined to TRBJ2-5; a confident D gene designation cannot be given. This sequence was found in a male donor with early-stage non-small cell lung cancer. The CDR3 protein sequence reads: CASSELYGVGTQYF. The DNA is TGTGCCAGCAGTGAATTATACGGCGTAGGGACCCAGTACTTC.